The 8 T cell receptor beta chains below come from one sample, sequenced in a study of CD8+ T cells in alopecia areata. cDNA serving as the sequencing template came from extracted, reverse transcribed RNA. The assay was immunoSEQ multiplex PCR, and TCRdb's table has in-frame clones only and misses some. The sample holds 250,000 or so clones; around 67% are singletons and the top ten take approximately 1.2%. Source: CD4+ T cells sorted from blood, taken at week 0. The receptors derive from a human donor with alopecia areata.

The rearrangement joins TRBV20-1 to TRBJ1-1; D call uncertain. Germline CDR1 and CDR2: DFQATT and SNEGSKA (reference sequence). The CDR3 is 11 amino acids. The V and J ends lost 6 bases and 8 bases respectively, with 13 bases between them. CDR3 residues: CSAAAGAEAFF. CDR3 DNA sequence: TGCAGTGCGGCTGCCGGCGCCGAAGCTTTCTTT.

The chain recombines TRBV9 with TRBJ2-3; TRBD2 agrees at 9 bases. In germline, CDR1 is SGDLS, CDR2 YYNGEE. CDR3 size: 17 residues. Unmatched junction bases numbered 13, after V lost 0 bases and J lost 8 bases. CDR3 sequence (DNA): TGTGCCAGCAGCGTAGATCCCATAGCGGGGGCCCTTCCTACGCAGTATTTT. Translated, it gives CASSVDPIAGALPTQYF. The whole variable domain, filled in from reference TRBV9 and TRBJ2-3, reads DSGVTQTPKHLITATGQRVTLRCSPRSGDLSVYWYQQSLDQGLQFLIQYYNGEERAKGNILERFSAQQFPDLHSELNLSSLELGDSALYFCASSVDPIAGALPTQYFGPGTRLTVL.

The chain joins TRBV10-2 to TRBJ2-6; tentative D call: TRBD1 (6 bases). This CDR3 spans 14 amino acids. V was pared by 6 bases and J by 2 bases, with 8 bases between. CDR1 is WSHSY, CDR2 SAAADI, per germline. The CDR3 region is CASRGAPGANVLTF. Written as DNA, the CDR3 is TGCGCCAGCAGGGGGGCCCCTGGGGCCAACGTCCTGACTTTC.

This chain links TRBV5-6 with TRBJ2-3; 8 bases are a match to TRBD2. V lost 5 bases to trimming and J lost 1 base; unmatched junction nucleotides: 9. This CDR3 is built from 16 residues. CDR1 is SGHDT and CDR2 is YYEEEE in the germline V gene. The CDR3 DNA reads TGTGCCAGCAGTTTCCTAGCGGGTGCAGGCACAGATACGCAGTATTTT. Translation: CASSFLAGAGTDTQYF.

CDR3 sequence (DNA): TGTGCCAGCAGTTCCGTGGCCTACCGTGATAATTCACCCCTCCACTTT. Translating it yields CASSSVAYRDNSPLHF. V and J are TRBV6-5 and TRBJ1-6; no clear D gene. Trimming removed 4 bases at V and 5 bases at J, with 15 bases between. Germline assignment: CDR1 MNHEY and CDR2 SVGAGI. The CDR3 has 16 residues.

CDR3 amino acids: CASSPKYGTGVNEQYF. The CDR3, as DNA: TGTGCCAGCTCACCAAAGTACGGGACAGGGGTGAACGAGCAGTACTTC. The V and J genes are TRBV18 and TRBJ2-7; TRBD1 matches 10 bases. CDR1 and CDR2 (germline): KGHSH, LQKENI. V dropped 2 bases and J dropped 5; count of bases not matched to a gene: 9. This CDR3 spans 16 amino acids.

In the case of this clone: This sample also contains other DNA sequences that code for the same CDR3. V is TRBV30 and J is TRBJ1-5; D is unresolved. Trimming removed 2 bases from V and 5 bases from J, with 10 bases in between. The V gene's germline CDR1 is GTSNPN and CDR2 SVGIG (reference sequence). The CDR3 is made up of 13 amino acids. As DNA, the CDR3 is TGTGCCTGGAGTAATGGGGTAGATCAGCCCCAGCATTTT. Protein sequence: CAWSNGVDQPQHF.

This chain uses TRBV29-1 with TRBJ2-3; 9 nucleotides match TRBD1. Germline V gene data show CDR1 as SQVTM and CDR2 as ANQGSEA. The length of the CDR3 is 14 residues. J was trimmed by 2 bases and V by 4 bases; bases with no gene match: 4. CDR3 bases: TGCAGCGTTGTTGGGGACAGGGCCACAGATACGCAGTATTTT. Residues: CSVVGDRATDTQYF.